A single sample gave rise to the 10 T cell receptor beta chains below, sequenced in a study of human T cells and chemical hapten exposure. Time point in this sample: patch test 2, 6 weeks after DPC sensitization. Regarding treatment: therapeutic diphenylcyclopropenone sensitization with weekly scalp DPC. TCRdb passed the RACE reads through MiXCR, listing each CDR3 protein once. The repertoire holds 350,000 to 400,000 distinct CDR3 sequences, with over 6% as singletons. Sequences were derived from whole blood, sampled in connection with sensitization to the hapten diphenylcyclopropenone (DPC). These receptors came from a woman between 18 and 30 years old with alopecia areata. Some clones in this sample may be carry-over from other donors' samples.

At least ten counts were recorded for this clonotype. The chain has TRBV12-3 or TRBV12-4 and TRBJ1-1, with D perhaps TRBD1 (5 bases). The CDR3 spans 16 residues. The germline V and J ends were trimmed by 5 bases and 1 base, with 17 bases remaining between them. Written as DNA, the CDR3 is TGTGCCAGCAGTCCCCAACGGGGCAGAGAGAACACTGAAGCTTTCTTT. Protein sequence: CASSPQRGRENTEAFF.

This clonotype was detected a few times. The chain couples TRBV6-4 to TRBJ2-5; TRBD2 agrees at 8 bases. The CDR3 length is 15 residues. V trimming: 3 bases; J trimming: 5 bases; junction bases outside the gene matches: 8. Germline V CDR1 and CDR2: MRHNA, SNTAGT. This CDR3 is CASSEAAGDVETQYF. The CDR3 DNA follows: TGTGCCAGCAGTGAAGCAGCGGGGGACGTCGAGACCCAGTACTTC.

This clonotype was observed at least ten times. The chain couples TRBV20-1 to TRBJ1-5; D not resolved. Germline lookup yields CDR1 DFQATT and CDR2 SNEGSKA (reference sequence). Trimming took off 3 bases at V and 5 bases at J, with 14 bases between the two ends. The CDR3 loop spans 14 amino acids. The CDR3 spells CSASSQATHQPQHF. CDR3 coding DNA: TGCAGTGCTAGTTCCCAGGCCACCCATCAGCCCCAGCATTTT.

This clonotype was observed at least ten times. The V and J genes are TRBV6-6 and TRBJ1-5; D perhaps matches TRBD1 (5 bases). Germline V gene data show CDR1 as MNHNY and CDR2 as SVGAGI (reference sequence). V lost 8 bases and J lost 1, with 15 bases in between. CDR3 length: 15 residues. CDR3 DNA sequence: TGTGCCAGCGAGCCGGACAATGGGAGCAATCAGCCCCAGCATTTT. This encodes CASEPDNGSNQPQHF.

CDR3 in amino acids: CASSYGVLTNEKLFF. CDR3 DNA: TGTGCCAGCAGCTACGGGGTACTCACTAATGAAAAACTGTTTTTT. The chain couples TRBV3-1 to TRBJ1-4; no clear D. Germline loops: CDR1 LGHDT, CDR2 YNNKEL (reference sequence). The ends were cut back, 5 bases at V and 2 bases at J, with 12 bases in the middle. The CDR3 runs to 15 residues. The full variable domain, rest sourced from reference TRBV3-1 and TRBJ1-4, is DTAVSQTPKYLVTQMGNDKSIKCEQNLGHDTMYWYKQDSKKFLKIMFSYNNKELIINETVPNRFSPKSPDKAHLNLHINSLELGDSAVYFCASSYGVLTNEKLFFGSGTQLSVL.

In its sample, this clonotype was seen many times. The gene calls are TRBV3-1 and TRBJ2-1, with D possibly being TRBD2 (6 bases). Looked up from germline, CDR1 is LGHDT and CDR2 is YNNKEL (reference sequence). The V gene lost 0 bases and the J gene lost 1 base, with 13 bases spanning the gap. The CDR3 is 17 amino acids. The CDR3 DNA sequence: TGTGCCAGCAGCCAAGAACCCGGGGGAAGGTCCTACAATGAGCAGTTCTTC. It codes for CASSQEPGGRSYNEQFF.

Ten or more counts support this clonotype. The chain joins TRBV3-1 to TRBJ2-3; D possibly corresponds to TRBD2 (5 bases). V was cut by 0 bases and J by 6 bases, with 13 bases left in between. In germline, CDR1 is LGHDT, CDR2 YNNKEL (reference sequence). The CDR3 covers 15 residues. This chain's CDR3 is CASSQDLSRGDTQYF. DNA for the CDR3: TGTGCCAGCAGCCAAGACCTCTCTCGGGGTGATACGCAGTATTTT.

This clonotype has just a few counts. V is TRBV7-2 and J is TRBJ1-2, with D unclear. Per germline, CDR1 SGHTA and CDR2 FQGNSA. CDR3 length: 18 amino acids. V was trimmed by 0 bases and J by 0 bases, leaving 17 bases between them. Here the CDR3 DNA reads TGTGCCAGCAGCTTAGCTGGTTCGGGGAGGACCGCTAACTATGGCTACACCTTC. Translated, it gives CASSLAGSGRTANYGYTF.

The chain is built from TRBV27 and TRBJ1-4; D gene ambiguous. The CDR3 loop spans 15 amino acids. Germline V gives CDR1 MNHEY, CDR2 SMNVEV (reference sequence). Trimming stripped 2 bases from V and 6 bases from J, with 13 bases between. CDR3 sequence reads: CASSLRQEIDEKLFF. CDR3 DNA: TGTGCCAGCAGTTTACGGCAGGAGATTGATGAAAAACTGTTTTTT.

This clonotype appeared a few times. The rearrangement joins TRBV5-1 to TRBJ2-7; 8 bases fit TRBD1. Germline V CDR1 and CDR2: SGHRS, YFSETQ. The CDR3 length is 14 residues. The ends lost 4 bases at V and 5 bases at J; junction bases unmatched: 8. Here the CDR3 reads CASSPRTGTDEQYF. Written as DNA, the CDR3 is TGCGCCAGCAGCCCGAGGACAGGGACCGACGAGCAGTACTTC.